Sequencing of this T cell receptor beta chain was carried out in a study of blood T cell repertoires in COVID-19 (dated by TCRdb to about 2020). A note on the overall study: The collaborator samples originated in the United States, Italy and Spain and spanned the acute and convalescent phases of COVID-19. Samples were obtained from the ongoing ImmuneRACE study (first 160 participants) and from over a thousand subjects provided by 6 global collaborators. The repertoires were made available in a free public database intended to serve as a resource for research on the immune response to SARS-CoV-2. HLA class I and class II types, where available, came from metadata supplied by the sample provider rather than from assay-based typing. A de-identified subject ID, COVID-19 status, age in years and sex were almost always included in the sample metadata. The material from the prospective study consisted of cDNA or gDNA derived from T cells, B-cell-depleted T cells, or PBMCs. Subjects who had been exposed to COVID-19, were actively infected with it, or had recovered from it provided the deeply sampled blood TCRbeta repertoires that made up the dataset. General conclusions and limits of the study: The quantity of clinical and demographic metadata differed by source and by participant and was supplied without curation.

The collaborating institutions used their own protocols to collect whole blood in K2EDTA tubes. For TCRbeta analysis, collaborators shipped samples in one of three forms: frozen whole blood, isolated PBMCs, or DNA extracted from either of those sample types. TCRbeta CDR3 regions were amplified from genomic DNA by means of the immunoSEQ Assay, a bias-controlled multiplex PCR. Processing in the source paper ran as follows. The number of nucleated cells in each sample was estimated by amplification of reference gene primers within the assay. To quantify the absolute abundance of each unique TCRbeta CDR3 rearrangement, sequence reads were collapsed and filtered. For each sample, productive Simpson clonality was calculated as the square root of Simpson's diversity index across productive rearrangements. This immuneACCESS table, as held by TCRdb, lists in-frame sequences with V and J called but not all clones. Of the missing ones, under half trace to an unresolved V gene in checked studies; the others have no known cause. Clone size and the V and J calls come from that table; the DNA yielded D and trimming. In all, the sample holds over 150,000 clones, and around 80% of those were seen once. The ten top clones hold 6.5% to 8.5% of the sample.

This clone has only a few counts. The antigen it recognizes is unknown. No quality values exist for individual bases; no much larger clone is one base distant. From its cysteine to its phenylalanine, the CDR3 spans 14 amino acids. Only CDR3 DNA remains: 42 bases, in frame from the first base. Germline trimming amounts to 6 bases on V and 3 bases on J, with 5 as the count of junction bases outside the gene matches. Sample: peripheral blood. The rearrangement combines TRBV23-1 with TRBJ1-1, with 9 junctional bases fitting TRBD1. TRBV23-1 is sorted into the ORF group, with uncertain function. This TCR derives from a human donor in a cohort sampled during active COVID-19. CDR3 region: CASRYRDRDTEAFF. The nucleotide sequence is TGCGCCAGCAGATACCGGGACAGGGACACTGAAGCTTTCTTT.